Listed here are 26 T cell receptor beta chains from one sample, sequenced in a study of OX40 agonist ivuxolimab in advanced cancers. Library method: the immunoSEQ multiplex PCR assay. In its TCRdb copy, this immuneACCESS table keeps in-frame sequences only and misses some clones. Where compared with another copy, unresolved V genes explain less than half of these, and the others have no known cause. This sample comprises 48,000 or so clones, around 86% of them detected only once. The ten largest clones take up around 1.8% of the sample. The specimen was CD4+ or CD8+ T cells sorted from blood, collected in a trial of the OX40 agonist ivuxolimab. Receptors were obtained from an adult with an advanced solid tumor such as melanoma, head and neck, liver or kidney cancer.

The chain uses TRBV7-2 and TRBJ1-4; D is undetermined. Trimming removed 3 bases at V and 8 bases at J, with 10 bases between. Germline V gene data show CDR1 as SGHTA and CDR2 as FQGNSA. This CDR3 comprises 13 residues. CDR3 DNA: TGTGCCAGCAGCTTTAGTGTCGGCGAAAAACTGTTTTTT. Protein: CASSFSVGEKLFF.

The chain is built from TRBV12-5 and TRBJ1-2, with 9 positions matching TRBD1. Per germline, CDR1 LGHNT and CDR2 FRNRAP. Unmatched junction bases numbered 4, after V lost 1 base and J lost 4 bases. The CDR3 extends over 15 amino acids. CDR3 region: CASGLGDRAPYGYTF. The CDR3 bases are TGTGCTAGTGGTTTGGGGGACAGGGCCCCCTATGGCTACACCTTC.

The chain carries TRBV1 and TRBJ2-2; the D segment call TRBD2 is taken from the table without a DNA check. TRBV1 is flagged as a pseudogene. The CDR3 has 18 amino acids. The CDR3 is CTSSQPGLAGRNTGELFF. CDR3 nucleotides: TGCACCAGCAGCCAGCCGGGACTAGCGGGAAGGAACACCGGGGAGCTGTTTTTT.

The gene calls are TRBV15 and TRBJ2-3; D perhaps matches TRBD2 (5 bases). The V gene's germline CDR1 is LNHNV and CDR2 YYDKDF (reference sequence). V lost 0 bases, J lost 6 bases, and 7 bases lay in between. CDR3 length: 13 residues. The CDR3 protein is CATSRDPGDTQYF. The CDR3 region has the DNA TGTGCCACCAGCAGAGATCCGGGGGATACGCAGTATTTT.

The chain employs TRBV27 and TRBJ2-2; D uncertain. The germline V gene has CDR1 MNHEY and CDR2 SMNVEV (reference sequence). The CDR3 contains 11 residues. With 2 bases removed from V and 5 bases from J, the gap between germline ends came to 0 bases. The CDR3 nucleotides are TGTGCCAGCAGTTTAACCGGGGAGCTGTTTTTT. It translates to CASSLTGELFF.

The J gene is TRBJ2-3, the V gene TRBV7-2; 7 bases fit TRBD2. This CDR3 has 17 residues. After removal of 6 bases from V and 0 bases from J, the junction contained 12 bases not matched to a gene. From germline, CDR1 is SGHTA and CDR2 FQGNSA. CDR3 nucleotide sequence: TGTGCCAGCAGTCCCAAGGGGCGGGGGATTAGCACAGATACGCAGTATTTT. Its translation: CASSPKGRGISTDTQYF.

In DNA form, the CDR3 reads TGTGCCAGTAGTATCGGGGCAGGATACAATCAGCCCCAGCATTTT. Encoded protein: CASSIGAGYNQPQHF. The chain carries TRBV19 and TRBJ1-5, with D perhaps matching TRBD1 (5 bases). In germline, CDR1 is LNHDA, CDR2 SQIVND (reference sequence). V gave up 3 bases and J gave up 3 bases, with 12 bases separating them. CDR3 length equals 15 residues.

This clone has a single count. The chain carries TRBV6-5 and TRBJ1-2, with TRBD1 matching over 8 bases. The V segment lost 6 bases and the J segment 7 bases; nucleotides outside the gene matches: 7. This CDR3 region has 13 residues. Germline CDR1 is MNHEY and CDR2 is SVGAGI. The CDR3 DNA follows: TGTGCCAGCAGATTTACAGGGGGGATTGGCTACACCTTC. Translated: CASRFTGGIGYTF.

The J gene is TRBJ1-1, the V gene TRBV14; weak D call: TRBD1 (5 bases). CDR3 size: 16 residues. Per germline, CDR1 SGHDN and CDR2 FVKESK. Trimming removed 4 bases from V and 0 bases from J, with 15 bases in between. The CDR3 region has the DNA TGTGCCAGCAGCCCTAGGACAAGCCGTATGAACACTGAAGCTTTCTTT. Its protein product is CASSPRTSRMNTEAFF. The variable domain in full, completed from reference TRBV14 and TRBJ1-1, reads EAGVTQFPSHSVIEKGQTVTLRCDPISGHDNLYWYRRVMGKEIKFLLHFVKESKQDESGMPNNRFLAERTGGTYSTLKVQPAELEDSGVYFCASSPRTSRMNTEAFFGQGTRLTVV.

CDR3 amino acids: CASSLATGTAAGYTF. The CDR3 nucleotides read TGTGCCAGCAGCTTAGCGACCGGGACAGCAGCAGGCTACACCTTC. The rearrangement uses TRBV7-6 and TRBJ1-2, with 7 bases aligning to TRBD1. This CDR3 comprises 15 residues. Trimming removed 0 bases from V and 8 bases from J; junction bases left unmatched: 9. Germline CDR1 SGHVS, CDR2 FNYEAQ. Full variable domain (remainder filled in from reference TRBV7-6 and TRBJ1-2): GAGVSQSPRYKVTKRGQDVALRCDPISGHVSLYWYRQALGQGPEFLTYFNYEAQQDKSGLPNDRFSAERPEGSISTLTIQRTEQRDSAMYRCASSLATGTAAGYTFGSGTRLTVV.

The J gene is TRBJ1-5, the V gene TRBV2; D remains ambiguous. This CDR3 contains 14 residues. The ends were cut back, 2 bases at V and 0 bases at J, with 5 bases in the middle. The germline V gene encodes CDR1 SNHLY and CDR2 FYNNEI. CDR3 residues: CASSELISNQPQHF. DNA for the CDR3: TGTGCCAGCAGTGAACTGATTAGCAATCAGCCCCAGCATTTT.

The rearrangement joins TRBV2 to TRBJ1-6; 12 nucleotides match TRBD1. Trimming at V came to 6 bases and at J to 12 bases, leaving 6 bases not matched to a gene. Per the germline V gene, CDR1 is SNHLY and CDR2 is FYNNEI. The CDR3 length is 14 residues. The CDR3 region is CASRAGTGGIPLHF. The CDR3, as DNA: TGTGCCAGCAGAGCCGGGACAGGGGGCATACCCCTCCACTTT.

This clone has a handful of counts. This chain links TRBV30 with TRBJ1-1; 11 bases match TRBD1. The V gene's germline CDR1 is GTSNPN and CDR2 SVGIG (reference sequence). The junction had 10 bases not matched to a gene; V was cut back by 7 bases and J by 6 bases. The length of the CDR3 is 14 residues. The CDR3 DNA follows: TGTGCCTCTGAGGCGGGACAGGGGGTCTCTGAAGCTTTCTTT. Residues: CASEAGQGVSEAFF.

The chain uses TRBV6-5 and TRBJ1-1; D perhaps matches TRBD1 (5 bases). The CDR3 has 15 residues. The germline V gene encodes CDR1 MNHEY and CDR2 SVGAGI. V shed 7 bases and J shed 1 base, with 16 bases lying between them. The CDR3 DNA reads TGTGCCAGCAAGATCGGCGGGACTGGGAACACTGAAGCTTTCTTT. This gives the protein CASKIGGTGNTEAFF.

This clone occurred once. The rearrangement links TRBV11-2 to TRBJ2-5; no firm D call. V was clipped by 2 bases and J by 2 bases, with 6 bases between them. Germline lookup yields CDR1 SGHAT and CDR2 FQNNGV. The CDR3 has 13 amino acids. For the CDR3, the DNA is TGTGCCAGCAGCTTAAACCCGCAAGAGACCCAGTACTTC. Protein: CASSLNPQETQYF.

The chain uses TRBV11-2 and TRBJ2-5, with TRBD2 matching 10 bases. Germline V gene sequence: CDR1 SGHAT, CDR2 FQNNGV. This CDR3 comprises 17 residues. V lost 3 bases and J lost 1; bases outside the gene matches: 8. CDR3 sequence: CASSFGLAGATQETQYF. The CDR3 DNA is TGTGCCAGCAGCTTCGGGCTAGCGGGGGCAACCCAAGAGACCCAGTACTTC.

The rearrangement uses TRBV25-1 and TRBJ2-2, with 8 nucleotides matching TRBD1. CDR3 length: 15 amino acids. V shed 4 bases, J shed 2 bases, and the junction held 3 bases outside the gene matches. Germline assignment: CDR1 MGHDK and CDR2 SYGVNS. CDR3 protein: CASSADRGNTGELFF. DNA of the CDR3: TGTGCCAGCAGTGCCGACAGGGGAAACACCGGGGAGCTGTTTTTT.

In its sample, this clone was seen once. The V and J genes are TRBV5-6 and TRBJ2-7, with unresolved D. Deletions cut 1 base from V and 3 bases from J, with 14 bases between. There are 15 residues in the CDR3. Germline V gives CDR1 SGHDT, CDR2 YYEEEE. This CDR3 is CASSLSQIWGYEQYF. The CDR3 region has the DNA TGTGCCAGCAGCTTGTCCCAGATATGGGGCTACGAGCAGTACTTC.

The chain couples TRBV14 to TRBJ2-1, with D possibly being TRBD1 (5 bases). Germline lookup yields CDR1 SGHDN and CDR2 FVKESK. The CDR3 runs to 13 residues. V was trimmed by 3 bases and J by 9 bases, leaving 12 bases between them. This CDR3 reads CASSQDLRGEQFF. CDR3 in DNA: TGTGCCAGCAGCCAGGATCTTAGGGGTGAGCAGTTCTTC.

This clone appeared once. The genes are TRBV5-1 and TRBJ2-7; the D call may be TRBD1 or TRBD2 (7 bases each). Looked up from germline, CDR1 is SGHRS and CDR2 is YFSETQ. Trimming shortened V by 5 bases and J by 1 base, and 13 bases separated the two germline ends. The CDR3 totals 14 residues. Here the CDR3 reads CASRTRGGSYEQYF. CDR3 sequence (DNA): TGCGCCAGCAGAACCAGGGGGGGATCCTACGAGCAGTACTTC.

The chain combines TRBV7-3 with TRBJ2-6; no firm D call. V was shortened by 4 bases and J by 2 bases, with 12 bases between the two germline ends. Germline CDR1 SGHTA, CDR2 FQGTGA. CDR3 length: 16 residues. For the CDR3, the DNA is TGTGCCAGCAGCTCCGGACGGTCCGCTGGGGCCAACGTCCTGACTTTC. The encoded protein is CASSSGRSAGANVLTF.

J is TRBJ2-5 and V is TRBV5-4; tentative D call: TRBD2 (6 bases). Between the trimmed V and J ends, which lost 4 bases and 2 bases, there was a span of 9 bases. This CDR3 comprises 13 residues. Germline V gene data show CDR1 as SGHNT and CDR2 as YYREEE (reference sequence). In DNA, the CDR3 is TGTGCCAGCAGCGTGGGACTTCAAGAGACCCAGTACTTC. As protein: CASSVGLQETQYF.

The chain carries TRBV7-6 and TRBJ2-1; the match to TRBD2 covers 8 bases. From germline, CDR1 is SGHVS and CDR2 FNYEAQ. Trimming at V came to 2 bases and at J to 10 bases, leaving 4 bases not matched to a gene. There are 13 residues in the CDR3. In DNA, the CDR3 is TGTGCCAGCAGCTTATCCGGGAGGGCAGAGCAGTTCTTC. It codes for CASSLSGRAEQFF.

The V gene is TRBV25-1, the J gene TRBJ2-1; D is unclear. V lost 5 bases and J lost 0, with 11 bases in between. The CDR3 has 15 amino acids. Germline V CDR1 and CDR2: MGHDK, SYGVNS. CDR3 nucleotide sequence: TGTGCCAGCAGTCTCGGGCTTGTCTCCTACAATGAGCAGTTCTTC. Translated, it gives CASSLGLVSYNEQFF.

The chain carries TRBV9 and TRBJ1-2; D call uncertain. Germline V CDR1 and CDR2: SGDLS, YYNGEE. This CDR3 comprises 14 residues. V was pared by 0 bases and J by 6 bases, with 12 bases between. CDR3 DNA: TGTGCCAGCAGCGTAGCGGTTTCGGTTAATGGCTACACCTTC. Protein sequence: CASSVAVSVNGYTF.

Relative to its sample, this clone is medium-sized. The chain joins TRBV4-1 to TRBJ2-7; TRBD2 is a possible D gene (6 bases). Germline CDR1 and CDR2: MGHRA and YSYEKL. The V gene lost 1 base and the J gene lost 1 base, with 17 bases spanning the gap. The CDR3 contains 17 residues. CDR3 protein: CASSQGASSAWSYEQYF. DNA for the CDR3: TGCGCCAGCAGCCAAGGAGCATCTAGCGCCTGGTCCTACGAGCAGTACTTC.